This TCR beta chain was retrieved from a study of cytomegalovirus exposure and HLA in healthy donors. This PCR relied on a set of 60 Vbeta primers and 13 Jbeta primers. The assay was immunoSEQ multiplex PCR, and TCRdb's table has in-frame clones only and misses some. The data show about 170,000 clones, approximately 81% seen once. The CDR3 is made up of 15 amino acids. The V end lost 10 bases, the J end lost 0 bases, and 13 bases lay between the germline ends. In germline, CDR1 is ENHRY, CDR2 SYGVKD. The chain couples TRBV10-3 to TRBJ2-6, with D possibly matching TRBD1 (6 bases). This receptor was taken from a male donor in good health and CMV-seronegative. Sequencing input: PBMCs. Here the CDR3 reads CATTPGDSGANVLTF. CDR3 sequence (DNA): TGTGCCACCACCCCAGGGGACTCTGGGGCCAACGTCCTGACTTTC.